The 5 T cell receptor beta chains in this list originate from one sample, sequenced in a study of T cell responses to AZD1222 COVID-19 vaccine. Sequenced by immunoSEQ multiplex PCR; TCRdb stores in-frame clones only, minus some. This table holds about 79,000 clones, 80% found once. Here the sequenced sample was peripheral blood, taken on day 0 of AZD1222 vaccination. The receptors stem from an adult in good health.

The gene calls are TRBV5-4 and TRBJ2-1; weak D call: TRBD2 (5 bases). Trimming cost V 1 base and J 4 bases, with 15 bases left between them. The germline V gene encodes CDR1 SGHNT and CDR2 YYREEE (reference sequence). This CDR3 is 16 amino acids long. Written as DNA, the CDR3 is TGTGCCAGCAGCTTGCCGGGCGGGCCGCCTTACAATGAGCAGTTCTTC. Encoded protein: CASSLPGGPPYNEQFF.

The chain uses TRBV14 and TRBJ1-2; D remains unclear. V lost 4 bases to trimming and J lost 4 bases, with 10 bases between them. Germline assignment: CDR1 SGHDN and CDR2 FVKESK. There are 13 residues in the CDR3. CDR3 nucleotides: TGTGCCAGCAGCCTACAGCCAATCTATGGCTACACCTTC. It codes for CASSLQPIYGYTF.

This clone was counted a single time. The V gene is TRBV4-1, the J gene TRBJ1-4; no clear D. CDR1 is MGHRA, CDR2 YSYEKL, per germline. The CDR3 loop spans 16 amino acids. The V gene lost 3 bases and the J gene lost 1 base, with 12 bases spanning the gap. The chain's CDR3 is CASSHNPGQTNEKLFF. As DNA, the CDR3 is TGCGCCAGCAGCCATAACCCGGGCCAAACTAATGAAAAACTGTTTTTT.

The rearrangement uses TRBV7-9 and TRBJ2-1, with 13 positions matching TRBD2. Trimming removed 5 bases from V and 5 bases from J; junction bases left unmatched: 6. The CDR3 spans 16 residues. Germline V gives CDR1 SEHNR, CDR2 FQNEAQ (reference sequence). DNA for the CDR3: TGTGCCAGCAGCGCCTCGACTAGCGGGGGGAACAATGAGCAGTTCTTC. It encodes CASSASTSGGNNEQFF.

The CDR3 is CTSAAGEGEQYF. The DNA for the CDR3 is TGCACCAGTGCGGCGGGAGAAGGGGAGCAGTACTTC. This chain connects TRBV1 to TRBJ2-7; TRBD2, the table's D call, was not compared with the DNA. TRBV1 is described as a pseudogene. The CDR3 is made up of 12 amino acids.